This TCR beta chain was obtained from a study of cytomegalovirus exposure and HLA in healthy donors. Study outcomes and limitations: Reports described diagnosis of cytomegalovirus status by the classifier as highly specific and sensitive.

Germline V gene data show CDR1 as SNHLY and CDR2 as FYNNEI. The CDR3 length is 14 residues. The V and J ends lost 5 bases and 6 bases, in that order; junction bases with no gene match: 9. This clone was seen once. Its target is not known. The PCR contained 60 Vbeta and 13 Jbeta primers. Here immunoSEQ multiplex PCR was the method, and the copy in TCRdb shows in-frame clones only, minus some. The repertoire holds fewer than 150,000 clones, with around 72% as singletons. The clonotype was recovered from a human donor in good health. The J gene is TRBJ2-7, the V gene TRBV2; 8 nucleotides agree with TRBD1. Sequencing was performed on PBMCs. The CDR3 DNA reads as TGTGCCAGCAGTAGCGACAGGGGACTCGGCGAGCAGTACTTC. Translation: CASSSDRGLGEQYF.